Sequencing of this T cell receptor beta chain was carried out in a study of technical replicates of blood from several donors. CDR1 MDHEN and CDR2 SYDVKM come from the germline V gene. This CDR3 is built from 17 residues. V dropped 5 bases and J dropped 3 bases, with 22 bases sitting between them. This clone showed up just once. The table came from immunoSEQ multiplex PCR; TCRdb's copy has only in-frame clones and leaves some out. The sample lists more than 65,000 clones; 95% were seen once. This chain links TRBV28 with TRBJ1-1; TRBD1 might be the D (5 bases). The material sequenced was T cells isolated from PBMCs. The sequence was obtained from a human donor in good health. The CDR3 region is CASSPPSGAGRYTEAFF. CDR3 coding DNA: TGTGCCAGCAGTCCCCCGTCAGGTGCAGGGCGGTACACTGAAGCTTTCTTT. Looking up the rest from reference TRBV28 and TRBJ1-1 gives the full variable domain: DVKVTQSSRYLVKRTGEKVFLECVQDMDHENMFWYRQDPGLGLRLIYFSYDVKMKEKGDIPEGYSVSREKKERFSLILESASTNQTSMYLCASSPPSGAGRYTEAFFGQGTRLTVV.